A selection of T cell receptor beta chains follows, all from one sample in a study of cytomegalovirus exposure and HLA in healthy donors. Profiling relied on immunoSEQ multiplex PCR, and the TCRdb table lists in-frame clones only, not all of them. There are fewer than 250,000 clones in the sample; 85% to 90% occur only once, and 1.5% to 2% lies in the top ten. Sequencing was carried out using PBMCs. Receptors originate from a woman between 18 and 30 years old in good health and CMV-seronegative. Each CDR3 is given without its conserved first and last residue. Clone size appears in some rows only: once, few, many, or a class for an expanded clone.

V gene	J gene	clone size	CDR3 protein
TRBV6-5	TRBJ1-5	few	ASSPGGRGQPQH
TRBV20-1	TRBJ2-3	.	SASRTDTQY
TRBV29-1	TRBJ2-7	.	SVEAEGHRGGFEQY
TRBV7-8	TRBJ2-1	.	ASSLGAKTEQF
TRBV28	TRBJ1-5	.	ASSRDRGSQPQH
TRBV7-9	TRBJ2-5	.	ASSTQAGGRRETQY
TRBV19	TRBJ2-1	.	ASSLPTSEWNEQF
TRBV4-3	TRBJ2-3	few	ASSQDEGADTQY
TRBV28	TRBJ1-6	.	ATKPLPGGSYNSPLH
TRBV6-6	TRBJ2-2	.	ASSTRGAVNTGELF
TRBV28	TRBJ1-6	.	ASSFGRVSPLH
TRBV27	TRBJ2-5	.	ASSLESGSLETQY
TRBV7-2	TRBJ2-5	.	ASSWGRSQETQY
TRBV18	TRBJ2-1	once	ASSPPLLRHTYNEQF
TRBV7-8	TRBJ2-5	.	ASSSGWTTRETQY
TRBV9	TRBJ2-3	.	ASSKGQGSTDTQY
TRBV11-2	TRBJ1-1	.	ASSLALMNTEAF
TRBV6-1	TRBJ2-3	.	ASSLISRADTQY
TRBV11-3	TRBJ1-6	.	ASSLEMTANNSPLH
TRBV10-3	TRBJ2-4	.	AISEGTSGDIQY
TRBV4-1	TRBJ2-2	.	ASSQEGTGRSGELF
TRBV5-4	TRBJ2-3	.	ASSLGTSGATDTQY
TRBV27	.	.	ASSLRGQGFYEQY
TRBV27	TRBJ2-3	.	ASSLFRGGLGTDTQY
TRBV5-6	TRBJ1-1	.	ASSPTGGVTEAF
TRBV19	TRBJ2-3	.	ASRGTRTSTDTQY
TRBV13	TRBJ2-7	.	ASSSRDGEEYEQY
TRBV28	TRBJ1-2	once	ASIPPGTGAGYT
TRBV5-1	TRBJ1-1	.	ASSPDRGWMNTEAF
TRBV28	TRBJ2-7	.	ASSPPVLYEQY
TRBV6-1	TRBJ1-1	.	ASTKGPSTEAF
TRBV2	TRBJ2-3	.	ASSGTGGTDTQY
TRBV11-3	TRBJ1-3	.	ASSLIPAGGNTIY
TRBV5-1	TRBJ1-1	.	ASSWGQGDTEAF
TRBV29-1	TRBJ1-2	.	SVESEYYGYT
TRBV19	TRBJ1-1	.	ASSAWGVEAF
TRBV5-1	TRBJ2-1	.	ASSRDRLYNEQF
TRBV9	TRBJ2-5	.	ASSPRPRETQY
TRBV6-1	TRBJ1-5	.	ASSEQGGQPQH
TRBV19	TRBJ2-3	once	ASSIDPSGGLTSTDTQY
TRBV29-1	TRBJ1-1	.	SARGGITEAF
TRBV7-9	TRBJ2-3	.	ASSFVQGDTQY
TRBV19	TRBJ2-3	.	ASSIAQGTGTRGYTQY
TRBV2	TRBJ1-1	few	ASSDGFTAANTEAF
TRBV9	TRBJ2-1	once	ASSLERETYNEQF
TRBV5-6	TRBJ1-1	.	ASSARQGIYTEAF
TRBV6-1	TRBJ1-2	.	ASSRDRGNYGYT
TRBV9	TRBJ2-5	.	ASSVGVAGGQETQY
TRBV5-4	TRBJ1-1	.	ASSLTGMGKAF
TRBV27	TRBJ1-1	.	ASSQGSTEAF
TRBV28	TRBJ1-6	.	ASKSGNSPLH
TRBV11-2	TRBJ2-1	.	ASSLDVKFNEQF
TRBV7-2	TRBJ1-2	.	ASSVIQGATGYT
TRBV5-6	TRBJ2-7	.	ASCEGTGVHEQY